This T cell receptor beta chain comes out of a study of blood T cell repertoires in COVID-19. On the study more broadly: The United States, Italy and Spain were the sources of the acute and convalescent COVID-19 samples.

Under the authors' procedure: Counts of nucleated cells, estimated from reference gene primer amplification, were obtained. Method: immunoSEQ multiplex PCR; TCRdb's copy keeps in-frame clones and lacks some. The D gene and trimming were derived from the DNA, and the V and J assignments and clone size from that table. The data hold 300,000 to 350,000 clones, with about nine tenths observed a single time. Germline V CDR1 and CDR2: SNHLY, FYNNEI. The V end lost 1 base, the J end lost 3 bases, and 7 bases lay between the germline ends. The CDR3 spans 14 residues. This clone has only one observation. The same CDR3 is also encoded by other DNA sequences in this sample. One Seattle source followed patients from active infection through their disease course.

This clonotype originated in a woman aged 70-85 years with COVID-19, enrolled during active disease. Sample: peripheral blood. The chain recombines TRBV2 with TRBJ2-1; no clear D gene. The CDR3 spells CASSEGGSYNEQFF. The CDR3 region has the DNA TGTGCCAGCAGTGAAGGCGGAAGCTACAATGAGCAGTTCTTC. The whole variable domain, remainder taken from reference TRBV2 and TRBJ2-1, is EPEVTQTPSHQVTQMGQEVILRCVPISNHLYFYWYRQILGQKVEFLVSFYNNEISEKSEIFDDQFSVERPDGSNFTLKIRSTKLEDSAMYFCASSEGGSYNEQFFGPGTRLTVL.